These T cell receptor beta chains were read from a single sample in a study of control samples from healthy donors and cancer patients. Profiling relied on immunoSEQ multiplex PCR, and the TCRdb table lists in-frame clones only, not all of them. The table lists 150,000 to 200,000 clones, about 87% of them singletons. The specimen sequenced was blood. These receptors were obtained from a man between 25 and 39 years old in good health. Each CDR3 is given with its conserved first and last residue. Each record gives: V gene, D gene, CDR3 length, clone size, J gene, CDR3 DNA, CDR3 protein. The D gene is left open where the match is weak. Not every row has a clone size; where given, it reads once, few, many or a size class.

v_call: TRBV10-3
d_call: .
cdr3_length: 16
clone_size: .
j_call: TRBJ2-5
cdr3_nt: TGTGCCATCAGTGAGTCGCGCTCAAACGACCAAGAGACCCAGTACTTC
cdr3_aa: CAISESRSNDQETQYF

v_call: TRBV7-2
d_call: .
cdr3_length: 12
clone_size: .
j_call: TRBJ1-4
cdr3_nt: TGTGCCAGCAGTTTTCCCCGGGGAAAACTGTTTTTT
cdr3_aa: CASSFPRGKLFF

v_call: TRBV24-1
d_call: .
cdr3_length: 13
clone_size: .
j_call: TRBJ2-7
cdr3_nt: TGTGCCACCAGTTCTCCTCACGGGTACGAGCAGTACTTC
cdr3_aa: CATSSPHGYEQYF

v_call: TRBV27
d_call: TRBD1
cdr3_length: 15
clone_size: .
j_call: TRBJ1-5
cdr3_nt: TGTGCCAGCAGCACCCTAGGGGGCTTTAATCAGCCCCAGCATTTT
cdr3_aa: CASSTLGGFNQPQHF

v_call: TRBV28
d_call: .
cdr3_length: 14
clone_size: once
j_call: TRBJ1-1
cdr3_nt: TGTGCCAGCACCCTGGGATACATTAACACTGAAGCTTTCTTT
cdr3_aa: CASTLGYINTEAFF

v_call: TRBV28
d_call: .
cdr3_length: 12
clone_size: .
j_call: TRBJ2-7
cdr3_nt: TGTGCCAGCAGTACTATTAACTACGAGCAGTACTTC
cdr3_aa: CASSTINYEQYF

v_call: TRBV6-5
d_call: .
cdr3_length: 14
clone_size: .
j_call: TRBJ2-7
cdr3_nt: TGTGCCAGCAGACCGGGACCGAGGCCCCTCGAGCAGTACTTC
cdr3_aa: CASRPGPRPLEQYF

v_call: TRBV7-2
d_call: TRBD2
cdr3_length: 15
clone_size: .
j_call: TRBJ2-3
cdr3_nt: TGTGCCAGCAGCCTTGGACTAGCGGGGATAGATACGCAGTATTTT
cdr3_aa: CASSLGLAGIDTQYF

v_call: TRBV19
d_call: .
cdr3_length: 14
clone_size: .
j_call: TRBJ1-2
cdr3_nt: TGTGCCAGTTCTGGCTCCCGGGACTACTATGGCTACACCTTC
cdr3_aa: CASSGSRDYYGYTF

v_call: TRBV5-1
d_call: TRBD1
cdr3_length: 15
clone_size: once
j_call: TRBJ1-1
cdr3_nt: TGCGCCAGCAGCGAGCAGGGGGTAGAGAACACTGAAGCTTTCTTT
cdr3_aa: CASSEQGVENTEAFF

v_call: TRBV12-5
d_call: .
cdr3_length: 11
clone_size: .
j_call: TRBJ1-1
cdr3_nt: TGTGCTAGTGGTTCGTGGGACAAAGCTTTCTTT
cdr3_aa: CASGSWDKAFF

v_call: TRBV5-4
d_call: .
cdr3_length: 12
clone_size: few
j_call: TRBJ1-5
cdr3_nt: TGTGCCAGCAGCTTGCCAGATCAGCCCCAGCATTTT
cdr3_aa: CASSLPDQPQHF

v_call: TRBV7-3
d_call: TRBD1
cdr3_length: 13
clone_size: .
j_call: TRBJ2-3
cdr3_nt: TGTGCCAGCACCCTGGGGACAGCAGATACGCAGTATTTT
cdr3_aa: CASTLGTADTQYF

v_call: TRBV18
d_call: TRBD2
cdr3_length: 15
clone_size: .
j_call: TRBJ2-5
cdr3_nt: TGTGCCAGCTCCCTCCGACTAGCCACTCAAGAGACCCAGTACTTC
cdr3_aa: CASSLRLATQETQYF